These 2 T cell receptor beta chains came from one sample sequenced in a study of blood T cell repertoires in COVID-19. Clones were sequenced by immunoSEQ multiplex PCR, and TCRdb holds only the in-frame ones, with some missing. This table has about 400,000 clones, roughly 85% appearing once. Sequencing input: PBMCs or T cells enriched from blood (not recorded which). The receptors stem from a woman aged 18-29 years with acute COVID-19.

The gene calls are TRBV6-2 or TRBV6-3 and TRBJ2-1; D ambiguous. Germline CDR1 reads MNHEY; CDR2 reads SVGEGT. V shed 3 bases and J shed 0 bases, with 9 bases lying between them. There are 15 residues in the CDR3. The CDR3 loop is CASSYTRTSYNEQFF. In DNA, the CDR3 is TGTGCCAGCAGTTATACGAGAACCTCCTACAATGAGCAGTTCTTC.

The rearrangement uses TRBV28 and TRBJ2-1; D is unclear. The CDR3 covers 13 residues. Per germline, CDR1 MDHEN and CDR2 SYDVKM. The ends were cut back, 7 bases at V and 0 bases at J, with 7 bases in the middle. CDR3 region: CASTLRSYNEQFF. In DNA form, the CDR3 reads TGTGCCAGCACCCTCCGCTCCTACAATGAGCAGTTCTTC.